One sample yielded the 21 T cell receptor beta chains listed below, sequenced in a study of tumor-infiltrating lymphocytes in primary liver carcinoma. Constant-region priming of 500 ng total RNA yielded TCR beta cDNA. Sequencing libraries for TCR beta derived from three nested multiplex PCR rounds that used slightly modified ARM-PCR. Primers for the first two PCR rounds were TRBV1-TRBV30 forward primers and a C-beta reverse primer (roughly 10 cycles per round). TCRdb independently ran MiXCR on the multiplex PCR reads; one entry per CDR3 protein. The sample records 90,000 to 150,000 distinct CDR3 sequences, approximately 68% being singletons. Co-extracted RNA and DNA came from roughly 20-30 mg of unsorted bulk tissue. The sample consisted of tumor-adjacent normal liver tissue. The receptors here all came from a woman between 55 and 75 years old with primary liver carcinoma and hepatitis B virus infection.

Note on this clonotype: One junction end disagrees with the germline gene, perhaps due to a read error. The CDR3 loop reads CTSSLDRGLETRYF. Here the CDR3 DNA reads TGTACCAGCAGCTTGGACAGGGGGCTGGAGACCCGGTACTTC. The chain has TRBV5-6 and TRBJ2-5; 11 nucleotides align to TRBD1. Germline V gene lookup returns CDR1 SGHDT and CDR2 YYEEEE. The length of the CDR3 is 14 residues.

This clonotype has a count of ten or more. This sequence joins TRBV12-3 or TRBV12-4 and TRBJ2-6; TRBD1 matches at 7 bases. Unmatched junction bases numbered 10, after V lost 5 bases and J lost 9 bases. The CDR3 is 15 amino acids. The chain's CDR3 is CASSRRQGGINVLTF. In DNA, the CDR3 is TGTGCCAGCAGTCGACGACAGGGTGGGATCAACGTCCTGACTTTC.

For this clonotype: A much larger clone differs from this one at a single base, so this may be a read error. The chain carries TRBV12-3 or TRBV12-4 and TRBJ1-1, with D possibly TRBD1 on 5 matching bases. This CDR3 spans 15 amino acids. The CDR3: CVSSFRDSLNTEAFF. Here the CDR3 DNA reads TGTGTCAGCAGTTTTAGGGACTCACTGAACACTGAAGCTTTCTTT.

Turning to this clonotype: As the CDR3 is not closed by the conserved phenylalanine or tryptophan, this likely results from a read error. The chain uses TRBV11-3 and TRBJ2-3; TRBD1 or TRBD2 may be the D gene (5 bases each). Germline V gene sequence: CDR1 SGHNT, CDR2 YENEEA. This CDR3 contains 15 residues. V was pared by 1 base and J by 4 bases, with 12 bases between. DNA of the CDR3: TGTGCCAGCAGCTTAGGGGTAGGGGACCCAGATACGCAGTATTCT. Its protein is CASSLGVGDPDTQYS.

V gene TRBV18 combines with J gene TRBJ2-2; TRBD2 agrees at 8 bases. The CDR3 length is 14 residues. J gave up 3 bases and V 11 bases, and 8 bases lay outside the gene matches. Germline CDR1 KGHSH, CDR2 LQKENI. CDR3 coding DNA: TGTGCCGGCGCGCCACTAGCGGACACCGGGGAGCTGTTTTTT. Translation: CAGAPLADTGELFF.

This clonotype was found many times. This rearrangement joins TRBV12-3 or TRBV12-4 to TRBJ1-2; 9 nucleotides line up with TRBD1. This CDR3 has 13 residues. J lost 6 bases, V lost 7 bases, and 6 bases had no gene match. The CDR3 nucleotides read TGTGCCAGCAACCCGGGACAGGGCGATGGCTACACCTTC. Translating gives CASNPGQGDGYTF.

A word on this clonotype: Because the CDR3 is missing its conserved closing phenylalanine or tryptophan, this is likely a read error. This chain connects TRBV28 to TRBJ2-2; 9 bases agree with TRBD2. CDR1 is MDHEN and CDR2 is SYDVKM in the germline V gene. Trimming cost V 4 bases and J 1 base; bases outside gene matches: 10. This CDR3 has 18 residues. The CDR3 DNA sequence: TGTGCCAGCAGTTCCCGGACTAGCGAAACTAAGAACACCGGGGAGCTGTTTTTA. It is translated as CASSSRTSETKNTGELFL.

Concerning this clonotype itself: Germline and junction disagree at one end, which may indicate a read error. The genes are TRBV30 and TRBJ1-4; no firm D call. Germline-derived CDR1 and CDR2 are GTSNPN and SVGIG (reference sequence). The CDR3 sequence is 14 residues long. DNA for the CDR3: TGTGCCTGGGGTCTAGGCGGGCTCGGTGAAAAACCGTATTTT. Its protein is CAWGLGGLGEKPYF.

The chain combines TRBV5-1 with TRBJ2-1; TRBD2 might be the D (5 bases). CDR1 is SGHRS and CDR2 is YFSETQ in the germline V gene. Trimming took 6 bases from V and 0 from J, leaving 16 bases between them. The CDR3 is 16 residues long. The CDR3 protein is CASNLFSGSSYNEQFF. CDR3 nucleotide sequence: TGCGCCAGCAATCTATTTAGTGGGAGCTCCTACAATGAGCAGTTCTTC.

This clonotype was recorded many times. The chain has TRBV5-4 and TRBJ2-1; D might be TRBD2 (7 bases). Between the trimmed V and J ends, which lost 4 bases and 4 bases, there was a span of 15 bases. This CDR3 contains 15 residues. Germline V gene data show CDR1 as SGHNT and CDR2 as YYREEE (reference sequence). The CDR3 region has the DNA TGTGCCAGCAGCCCCGAGGGGGGGCGTTACAATGAGCAGTTCTTC. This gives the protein CASSPEGGRYNEQFF.

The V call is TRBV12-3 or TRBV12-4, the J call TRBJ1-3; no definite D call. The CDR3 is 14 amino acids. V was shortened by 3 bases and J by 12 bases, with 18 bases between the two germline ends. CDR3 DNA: TGTGCCAGCAGTTTCCAGTTCTCTGGAACCATCATATATTTT. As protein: CASSFQFSGTIIYF.

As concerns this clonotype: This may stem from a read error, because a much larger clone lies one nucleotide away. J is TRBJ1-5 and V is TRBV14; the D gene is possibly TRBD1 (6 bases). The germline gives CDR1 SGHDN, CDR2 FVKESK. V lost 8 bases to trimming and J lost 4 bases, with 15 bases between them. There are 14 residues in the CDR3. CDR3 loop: CASGRWRGNQPQHF. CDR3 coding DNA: TGTGCCAGCGGCAGGTGGAGGGGGAATCAGCCCCAGCATTTT.

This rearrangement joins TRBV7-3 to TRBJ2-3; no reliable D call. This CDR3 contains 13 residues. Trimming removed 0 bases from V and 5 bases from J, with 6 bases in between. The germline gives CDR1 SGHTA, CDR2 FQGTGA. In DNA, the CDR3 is TGTGCCAGCAGCTTAACAGTGGAAGATACGCAGTATTTT. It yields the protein CASSLTVEDTQYF.

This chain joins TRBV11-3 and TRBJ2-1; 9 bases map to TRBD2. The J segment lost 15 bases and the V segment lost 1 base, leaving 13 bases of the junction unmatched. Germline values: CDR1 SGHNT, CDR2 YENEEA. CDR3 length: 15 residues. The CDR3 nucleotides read TGTGCCAGCAGCTTAGGAGCTAGCGGGAAGCTTGAGTTGTTCTTC. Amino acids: CASSLGASGKLELFF.

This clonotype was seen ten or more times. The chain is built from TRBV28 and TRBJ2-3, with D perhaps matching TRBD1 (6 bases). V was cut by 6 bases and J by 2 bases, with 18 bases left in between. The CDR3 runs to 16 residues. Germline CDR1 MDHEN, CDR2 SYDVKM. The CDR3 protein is CASRPQGLVHTDTQYF. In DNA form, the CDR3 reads TGTGCCAGCAGACCTCAGGGGTTGGTGCACACAGATACGCAGTATTTT.

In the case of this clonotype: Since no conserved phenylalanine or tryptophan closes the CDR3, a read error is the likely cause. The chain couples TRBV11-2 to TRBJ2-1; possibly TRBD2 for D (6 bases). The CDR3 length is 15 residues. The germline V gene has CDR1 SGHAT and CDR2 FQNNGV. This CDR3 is CASSLAAGFNDDQFS. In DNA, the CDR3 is TGTGCCAGCAGCTTAGCTGCGGGATTTAACGATGATCAGTTCTCC.

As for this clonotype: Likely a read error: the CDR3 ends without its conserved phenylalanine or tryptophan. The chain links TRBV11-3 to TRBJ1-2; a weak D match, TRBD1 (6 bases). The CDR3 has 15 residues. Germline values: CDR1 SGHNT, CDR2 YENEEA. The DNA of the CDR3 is TGTACCAGCAGCCCACGACCAGACAGGCGCTATGACTACACCTCC. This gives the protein CTSSPRPDRRYDYTS.

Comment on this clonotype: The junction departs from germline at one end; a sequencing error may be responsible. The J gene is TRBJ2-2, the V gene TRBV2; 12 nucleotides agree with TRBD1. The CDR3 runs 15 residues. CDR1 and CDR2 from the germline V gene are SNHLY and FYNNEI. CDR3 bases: TGTGCCGGCAGTACCGGGACAGGGGGCACCGGGGAGCTGTTATTT. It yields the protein CAGSTGTGGTGELLF.

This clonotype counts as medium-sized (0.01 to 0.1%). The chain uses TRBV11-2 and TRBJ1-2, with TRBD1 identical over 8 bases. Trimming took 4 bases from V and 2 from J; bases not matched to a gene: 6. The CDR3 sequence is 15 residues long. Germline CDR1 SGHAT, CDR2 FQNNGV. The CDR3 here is CASSYQTGANYGYTF. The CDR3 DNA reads TGTGCCAGCAGCTATCAGACAGGGGCAAACTATGGCTACACCTTC.

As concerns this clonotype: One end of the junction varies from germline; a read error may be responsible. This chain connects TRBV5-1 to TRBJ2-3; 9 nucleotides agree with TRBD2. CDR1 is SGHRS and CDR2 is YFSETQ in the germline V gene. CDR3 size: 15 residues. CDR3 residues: CTSSLSGTSTDTHYF. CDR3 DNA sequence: TGCACCAGCAGCCTATCAGGGACTAGCACAGATACGCATTATTTT.

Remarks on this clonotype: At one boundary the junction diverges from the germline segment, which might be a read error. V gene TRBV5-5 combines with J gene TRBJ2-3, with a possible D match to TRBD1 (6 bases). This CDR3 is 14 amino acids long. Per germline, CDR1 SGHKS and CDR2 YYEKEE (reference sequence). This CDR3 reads CASRLLGGPDTQYF. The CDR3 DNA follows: TGTGCCAGCAGATTGTTAGGGGGACCAGATACACAGTATTTT.